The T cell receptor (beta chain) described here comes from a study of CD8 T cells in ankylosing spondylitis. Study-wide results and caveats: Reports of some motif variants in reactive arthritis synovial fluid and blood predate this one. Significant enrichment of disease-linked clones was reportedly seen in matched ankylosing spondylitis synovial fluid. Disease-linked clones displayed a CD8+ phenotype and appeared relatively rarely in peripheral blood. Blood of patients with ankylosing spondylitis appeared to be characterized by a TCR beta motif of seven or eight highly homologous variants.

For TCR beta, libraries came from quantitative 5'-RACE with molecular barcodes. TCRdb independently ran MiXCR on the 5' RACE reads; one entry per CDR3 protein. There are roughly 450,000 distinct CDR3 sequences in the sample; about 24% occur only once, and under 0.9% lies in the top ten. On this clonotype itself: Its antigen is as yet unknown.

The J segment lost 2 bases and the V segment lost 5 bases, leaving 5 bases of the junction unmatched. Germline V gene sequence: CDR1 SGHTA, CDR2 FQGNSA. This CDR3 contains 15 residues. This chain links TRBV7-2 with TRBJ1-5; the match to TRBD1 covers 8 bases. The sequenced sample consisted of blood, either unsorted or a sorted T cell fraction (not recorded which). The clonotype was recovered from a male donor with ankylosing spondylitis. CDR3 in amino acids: CASSKDRGGNQPQHF. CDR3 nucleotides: TGTGCCAGCAGCAAAGACAGGGGAGGCAATCAGCCCCAGCATTTT.